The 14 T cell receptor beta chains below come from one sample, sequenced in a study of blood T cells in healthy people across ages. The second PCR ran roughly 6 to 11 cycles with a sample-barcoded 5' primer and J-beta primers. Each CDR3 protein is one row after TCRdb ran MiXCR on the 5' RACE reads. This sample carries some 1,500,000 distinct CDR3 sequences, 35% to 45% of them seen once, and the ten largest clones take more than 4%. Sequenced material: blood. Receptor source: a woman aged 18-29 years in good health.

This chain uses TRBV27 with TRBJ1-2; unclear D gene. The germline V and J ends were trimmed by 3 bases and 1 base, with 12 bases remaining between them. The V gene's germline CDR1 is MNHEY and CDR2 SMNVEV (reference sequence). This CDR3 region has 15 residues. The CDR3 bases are TGTGCCAGCAGTTTCACTCCCAGCCTTAACTATGGCTACACCTTC. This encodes CASSFTPSLNYGYTF.

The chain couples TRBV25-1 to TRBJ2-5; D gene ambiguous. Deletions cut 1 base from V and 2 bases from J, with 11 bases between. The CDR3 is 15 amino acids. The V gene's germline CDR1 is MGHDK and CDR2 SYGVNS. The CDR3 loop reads CASSESGRHQETQYF. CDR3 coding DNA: TGTGCCAGCAGTGAATCCGGCAGGCATCAAGAGACCCAGTACTTC.

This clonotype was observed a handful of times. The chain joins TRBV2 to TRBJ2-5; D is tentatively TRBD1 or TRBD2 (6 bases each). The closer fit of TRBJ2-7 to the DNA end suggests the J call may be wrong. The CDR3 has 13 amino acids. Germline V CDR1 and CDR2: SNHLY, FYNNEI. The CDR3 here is CASSVRGANEQYF. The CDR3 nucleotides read TGTGCCAGCAGTGTTAGGGGGGCTAACGAGCAGTACTTC.

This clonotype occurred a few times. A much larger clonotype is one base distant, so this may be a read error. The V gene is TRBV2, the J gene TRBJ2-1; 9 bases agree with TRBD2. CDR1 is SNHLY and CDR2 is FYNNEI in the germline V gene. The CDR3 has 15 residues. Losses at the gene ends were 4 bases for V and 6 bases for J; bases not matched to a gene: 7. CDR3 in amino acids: CASSVSGGPCNEQFF. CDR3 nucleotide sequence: TGTGCCAGCAGTGTTAGCGGGGGCCCCTGCAATGAGCAGTTCTTC.

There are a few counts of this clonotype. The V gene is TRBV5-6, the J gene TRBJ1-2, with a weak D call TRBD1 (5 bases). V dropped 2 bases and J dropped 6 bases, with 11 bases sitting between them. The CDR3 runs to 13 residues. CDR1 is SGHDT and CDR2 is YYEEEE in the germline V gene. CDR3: CASSFSGVDGYTF. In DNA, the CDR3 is TGTGCCAGCAGCTTCTCGGGGGTAGATGGCTACACCTTC.

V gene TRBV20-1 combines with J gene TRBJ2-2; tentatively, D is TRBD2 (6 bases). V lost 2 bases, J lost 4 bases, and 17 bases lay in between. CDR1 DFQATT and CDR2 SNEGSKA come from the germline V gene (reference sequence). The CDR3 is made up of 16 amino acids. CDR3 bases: TGCAGTGCTAGAAGTACTTACGGGCGGGGCACCGGGGAGCTGTTTTTT. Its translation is CSARSTYGRGTGELFF.

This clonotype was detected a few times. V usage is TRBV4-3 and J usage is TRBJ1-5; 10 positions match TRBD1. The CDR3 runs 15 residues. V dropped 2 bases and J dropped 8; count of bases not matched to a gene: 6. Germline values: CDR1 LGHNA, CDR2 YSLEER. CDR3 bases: TGCGCCAGCAGCCAAACGACAGGGGGCGCGGAGCCCCAGCATTTT. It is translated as CASSQTTGGAEPQHF.

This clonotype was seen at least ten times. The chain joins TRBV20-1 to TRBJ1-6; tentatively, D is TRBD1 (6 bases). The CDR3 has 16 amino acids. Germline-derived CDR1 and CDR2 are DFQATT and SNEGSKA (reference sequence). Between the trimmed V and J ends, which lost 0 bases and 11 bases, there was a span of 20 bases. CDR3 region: CSARDSRVGGGTPLHF. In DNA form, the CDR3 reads TGCAGTGCTAGAGATTCACGGGTAGGGGGGGGAACACCCCTCCACTTT.

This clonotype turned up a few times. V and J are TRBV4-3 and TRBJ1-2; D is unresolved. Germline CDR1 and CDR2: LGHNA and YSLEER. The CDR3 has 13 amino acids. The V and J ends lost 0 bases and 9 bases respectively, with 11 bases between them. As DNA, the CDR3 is TGCGCCAGCAGCCAAGATTGGGCTTCAAGCTACACCTTC. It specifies CASSQDWASSYTF.

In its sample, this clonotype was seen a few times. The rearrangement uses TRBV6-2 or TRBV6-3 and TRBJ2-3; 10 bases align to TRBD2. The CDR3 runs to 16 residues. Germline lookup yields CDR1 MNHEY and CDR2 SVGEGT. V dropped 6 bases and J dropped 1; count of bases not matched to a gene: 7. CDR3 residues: CASRKGGLAGTDTQYF. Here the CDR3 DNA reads TGTGCCAGCAGAAAAGGAGGACTAGCGGGCACAGATACGCAGTATTTT.

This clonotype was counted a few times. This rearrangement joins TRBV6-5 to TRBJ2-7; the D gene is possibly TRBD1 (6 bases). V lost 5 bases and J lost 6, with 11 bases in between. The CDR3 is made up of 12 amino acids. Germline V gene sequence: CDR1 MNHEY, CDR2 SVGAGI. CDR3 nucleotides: TGTGCCAGCAGTCCTGACAGGAGCGAGCAGTACTTC. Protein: CASSPDRSEQYF.

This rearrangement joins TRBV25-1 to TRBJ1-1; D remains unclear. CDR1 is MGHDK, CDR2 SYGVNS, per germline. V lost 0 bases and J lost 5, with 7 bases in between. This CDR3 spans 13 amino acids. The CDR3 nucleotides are TGTGCCAGCAGTGAATATAAGAGGACTGAAGCTTTCTTT. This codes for CASSEYKRTEAFF.

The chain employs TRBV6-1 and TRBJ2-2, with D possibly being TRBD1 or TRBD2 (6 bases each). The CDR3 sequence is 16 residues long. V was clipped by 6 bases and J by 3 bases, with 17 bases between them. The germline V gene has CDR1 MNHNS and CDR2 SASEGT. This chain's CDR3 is CASRAGQALDTGELFF. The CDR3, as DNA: TGTGCCAGCAGGGCGGGACAAGCGTTAGACACCGGGGAGCTGTTTTTT.

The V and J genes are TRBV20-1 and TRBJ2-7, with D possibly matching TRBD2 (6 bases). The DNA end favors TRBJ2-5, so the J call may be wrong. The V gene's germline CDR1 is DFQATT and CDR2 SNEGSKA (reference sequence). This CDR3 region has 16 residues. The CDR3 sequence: CSASPPLAAVQETQYF. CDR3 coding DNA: TGCAGTGCTAGTCCCCCCTTAGCGGCCGTACAGGAGACCCAGTACTTC.